This T cell receptor beta chain was sequenced during a study of response to subunit inactivated influenza vaccine. Germline CDR1 and CDR2: SGHDT and YYEEEE. V gave up 4 bases and J gave up 0 bases, with 13 bases separating them. The CDR3 spans 15 residues. This clonotype was observed a handful of times. TCRdb used MiXCR to reprocess the RT-PCR reads, holding one entry per CDR3 protein. The sample shows 530,000 or so distinct CDR3 sequences, approximately 12% of them seen only once. The chain has TRBV5-6 and TRBJ2-5, with unresolved D. The source is a man in his fifties who received an inactivated influenza vaccine. The material was PBMCs from blood, obtained on the day of vaccination. The CDR3 reads CASSLQTDHQETQYF. The CDR3, as DNA: TGTGCCAGCAGCCTGCAGACGGACCACCAAGAGACCCAGTACTTC.